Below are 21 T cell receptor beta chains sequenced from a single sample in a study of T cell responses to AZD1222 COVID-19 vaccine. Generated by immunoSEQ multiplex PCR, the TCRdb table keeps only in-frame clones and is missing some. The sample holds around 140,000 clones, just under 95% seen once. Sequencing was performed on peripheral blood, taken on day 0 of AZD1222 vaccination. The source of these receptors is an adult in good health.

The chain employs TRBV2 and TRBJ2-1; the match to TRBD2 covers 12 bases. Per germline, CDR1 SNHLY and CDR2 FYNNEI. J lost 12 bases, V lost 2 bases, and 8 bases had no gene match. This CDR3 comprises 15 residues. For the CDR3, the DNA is TGTGCCAGCAGTGAAAGGCCTAGCGGGAGGGCCGGGCAGTTCTTC. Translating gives CASSERPSGRAGQFF. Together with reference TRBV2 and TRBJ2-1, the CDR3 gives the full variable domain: EPEVTQTPSHQVTQMGQEVILRCVPISNHLYFYWYRQILGQKVEFLVSFYNNEISEKSEIFDDQFSVERPDGSNFTLKIRSTKLEDSAMYFCASSERPSGRAGQFFGPGTRLTVL.

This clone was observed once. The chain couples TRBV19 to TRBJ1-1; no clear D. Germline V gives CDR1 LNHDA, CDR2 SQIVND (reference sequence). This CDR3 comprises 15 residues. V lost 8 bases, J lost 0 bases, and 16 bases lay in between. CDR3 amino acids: CASAGRRLMNTEAFF. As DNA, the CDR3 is TGTGCCAGTGCAGGACGAAGGCTCATGAACACTGAAGCTTTCTTT.

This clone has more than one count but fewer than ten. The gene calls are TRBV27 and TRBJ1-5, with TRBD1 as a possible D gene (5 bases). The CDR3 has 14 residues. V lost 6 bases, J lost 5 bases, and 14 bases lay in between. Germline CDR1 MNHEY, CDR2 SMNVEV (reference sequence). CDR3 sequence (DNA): TGTGCCAGCAGCTATGGGGTAGGGGATCAGCCCCAGCATTTT. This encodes CASSYGVGDQPQHF.

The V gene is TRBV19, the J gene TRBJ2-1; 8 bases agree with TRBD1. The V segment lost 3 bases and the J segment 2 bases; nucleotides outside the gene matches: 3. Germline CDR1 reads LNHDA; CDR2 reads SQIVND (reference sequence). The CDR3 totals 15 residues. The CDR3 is CASSMTGATYNEQFF. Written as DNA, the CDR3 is TGTGCCAGTAGTATGACAGGGGCCACCTACAATGAGCAGTTCTTC.

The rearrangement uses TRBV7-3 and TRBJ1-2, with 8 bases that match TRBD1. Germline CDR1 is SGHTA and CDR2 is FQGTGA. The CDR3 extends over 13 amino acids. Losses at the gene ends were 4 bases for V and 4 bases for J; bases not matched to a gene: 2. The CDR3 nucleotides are TGTGCCAGCAGCTCCGGACAGGGCTATGGCTACACCTTC. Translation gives CASSSGQGYGYTF.

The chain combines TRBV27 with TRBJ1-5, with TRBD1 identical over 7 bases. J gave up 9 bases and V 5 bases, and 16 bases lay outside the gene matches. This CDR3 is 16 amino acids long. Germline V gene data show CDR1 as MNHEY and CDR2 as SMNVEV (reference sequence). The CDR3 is CASSPTTRTGWGPQHF. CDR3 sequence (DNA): TGTGCCAGCAGTCCAACTACCCGGACAGGTTGGGGGCCCCAGCATTTT.

CDR3: CASSSGQVDDEQFF. The CDR3 DNA is TGCGCCAGCAGCTCTGGACAGGTTGACGATGAGCAGTTCTTC. The V call is TRBV5-1, the J call TRBJ2-1; 7 bases match TRBD1. After removal of 3 bases from V and 8 bases from J, the junction contained 8 bases not matched to a gene. From germline, CDR1 is SGHRS and CDR2 YFSETQ. This CDR3 comprises 14 residues.

CDR3 sequence reads: CASSLDGVPETQYF. DNA of the CDR3: TGCGCCAGCAGCTTGGATGGGGTCCCAGAGACCCAGTACTTC. This sequence joins TRBV5-1 and TRBJ2-5; D is ambiguous. V lost 0 bases to trimming and J lost 4 bases, with 10 bases between them. Germline-derived CDR1 and CDR2 are SGHRS and YFSETQ. The CDR3 loop spans 14 amino acids. Using reference TRBV5-1 and TRBJ2-5 for the parts outside the CDR3, the full variable domain is KAGVTQTPRYLIKTRGQQVTLSCSPISGHRSVSWYQQTPGQGLQFLFEYFSETQRNKGNFPGRFSGRQFSNSRSEMNVSTLELGDSALYLCASSLDGVPETQYFGPGTRLLVL.

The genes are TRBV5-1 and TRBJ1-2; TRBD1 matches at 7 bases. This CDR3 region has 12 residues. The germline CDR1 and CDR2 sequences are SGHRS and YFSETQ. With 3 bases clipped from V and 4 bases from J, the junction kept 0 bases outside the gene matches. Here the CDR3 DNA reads TGCGCCAGCAGCTGGGACAGCTATGGCTACACCTTC. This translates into CASSWDSYGYTF.

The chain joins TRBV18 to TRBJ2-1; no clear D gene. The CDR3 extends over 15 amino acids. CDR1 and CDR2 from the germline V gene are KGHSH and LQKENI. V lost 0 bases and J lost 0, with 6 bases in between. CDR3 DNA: TGTGCCAGCTCACCACCCGTTGGCTCCTACAATGAGCAGTTCTTC. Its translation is CASSPPVGSYNEQFF.

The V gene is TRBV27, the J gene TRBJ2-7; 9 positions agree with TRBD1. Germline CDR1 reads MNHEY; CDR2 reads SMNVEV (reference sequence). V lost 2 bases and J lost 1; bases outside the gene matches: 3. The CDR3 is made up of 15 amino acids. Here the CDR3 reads CASSLVGTGSYEQYF. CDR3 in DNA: TGTGCCAGCAGTTTAGTTGGGACAGGGTCCTACGAGCAGTACTTC.

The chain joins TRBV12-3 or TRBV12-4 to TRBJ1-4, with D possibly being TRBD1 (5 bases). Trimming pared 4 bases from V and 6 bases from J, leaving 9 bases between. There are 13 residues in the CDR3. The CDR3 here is CASSSRDHEKLFF. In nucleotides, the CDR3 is TGTGCCAGCAGTTCCAGGGATCATGAAAAACTGTTTTTT.

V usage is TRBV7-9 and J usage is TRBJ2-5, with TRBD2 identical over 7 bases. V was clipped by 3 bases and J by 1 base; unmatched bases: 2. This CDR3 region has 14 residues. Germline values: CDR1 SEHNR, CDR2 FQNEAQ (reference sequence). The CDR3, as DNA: TGTGCCAGCAGCTTTGGGAGGGGCCAAGAGACCCAGTACTTC. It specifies CASSFGRGQETQYF.

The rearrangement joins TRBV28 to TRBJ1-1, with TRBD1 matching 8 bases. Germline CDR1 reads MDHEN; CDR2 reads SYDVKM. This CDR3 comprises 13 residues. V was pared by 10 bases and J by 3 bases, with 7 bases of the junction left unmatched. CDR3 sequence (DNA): TGTGCCACCCGGACAGGGAGGTACACTGAAGCTTTCTTT. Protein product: CATRTGRYTEAFF. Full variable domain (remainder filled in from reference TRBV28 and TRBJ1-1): DVKVTQSSRYLVKRTGEKVFLECVQDMDHENMFWYRQDPGLGLRLIYFSYDVKMKEKGDIPEGYSVSREKKERFSLILESASTNQTSMYLCATRTGRYTEAFFGQGTRLTVV.

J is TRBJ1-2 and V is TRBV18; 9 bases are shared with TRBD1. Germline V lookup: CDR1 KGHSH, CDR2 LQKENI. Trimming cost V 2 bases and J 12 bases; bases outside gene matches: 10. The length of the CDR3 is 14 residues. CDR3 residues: CASSPNRGREAHTF. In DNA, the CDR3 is TGTGCCAGCTCACCAAACAGGGGGCGCGAGGCCCACACCTTC. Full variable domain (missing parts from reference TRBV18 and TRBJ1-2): NAGVMQNPRHLVRRRGQEARLRCSPMKGHSHVYWYRQLPEEGLKFMVYLQKENIIDESGMPKERFSAEFPKEGPSILRIQQVVRGDSAAYFCASSPNRGREAHTFGSGTRLTVV.

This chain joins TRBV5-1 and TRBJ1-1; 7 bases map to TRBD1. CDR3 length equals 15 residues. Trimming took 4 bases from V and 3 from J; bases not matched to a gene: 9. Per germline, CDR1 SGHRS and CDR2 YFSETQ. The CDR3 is CASSPEVGGHTEAFF. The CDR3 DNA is TGCGCCAGCAGCCCTGAGGTAGGGGGCCACACTGAAGCTTTCTTT. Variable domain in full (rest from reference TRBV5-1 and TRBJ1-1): KAGVTQTPRYLIKTRGQQVTLSCSPISGHRSVSWYQQTPGQGLQFLFEYFSETQRNKGNFPGRFSGRQFSNSRSEMNVSTLELGDSALYLCASSPEVGGHTEAFFGQGTRLTVV.

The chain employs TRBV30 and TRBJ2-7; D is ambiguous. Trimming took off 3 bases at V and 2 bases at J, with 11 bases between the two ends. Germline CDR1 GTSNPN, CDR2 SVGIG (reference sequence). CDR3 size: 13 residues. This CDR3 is CAWSSGTPYEQYF. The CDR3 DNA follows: TGTGCCTGGAGCTCGGGCACTCCCTACGAGCAGTACTTC.

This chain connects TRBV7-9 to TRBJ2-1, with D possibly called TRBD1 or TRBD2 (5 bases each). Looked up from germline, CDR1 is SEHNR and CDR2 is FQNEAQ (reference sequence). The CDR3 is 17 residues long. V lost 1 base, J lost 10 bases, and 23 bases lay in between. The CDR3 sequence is CASSLDVWGHPGREQFF. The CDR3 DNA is TGTGCCAGCAGCTTAGATGTCTGGGGCCACCCGGGGCGGGAGCAGTTCTTC.

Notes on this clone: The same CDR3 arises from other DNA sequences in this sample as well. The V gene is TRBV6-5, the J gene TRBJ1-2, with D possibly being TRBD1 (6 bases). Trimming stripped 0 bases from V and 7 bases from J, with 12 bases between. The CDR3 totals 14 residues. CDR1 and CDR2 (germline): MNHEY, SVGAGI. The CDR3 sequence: CASSYSRGLGGYTF. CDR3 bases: TGTGCCAGCAGTTACTCGAGGGGGTTGGGTGGCTACACCTTC.

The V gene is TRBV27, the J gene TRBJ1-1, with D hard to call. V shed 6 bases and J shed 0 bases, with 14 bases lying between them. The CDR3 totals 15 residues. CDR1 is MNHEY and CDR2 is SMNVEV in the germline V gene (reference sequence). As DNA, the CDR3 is TGTGCCAGCAGGGAGTGGGGAACTATGAACACTGAAGCTTTCTTT. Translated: CASREWGTMNTEAFF.

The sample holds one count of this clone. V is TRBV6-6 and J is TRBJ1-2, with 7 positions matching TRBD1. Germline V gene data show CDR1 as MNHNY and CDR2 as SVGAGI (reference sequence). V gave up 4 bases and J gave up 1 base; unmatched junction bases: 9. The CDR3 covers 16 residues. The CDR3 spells CASSSLARGNNYGYTF. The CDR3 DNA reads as TGTGCCAGCAGTTCTCTTGCCAGGGGGAATAACTATGGCTACACCTTC.